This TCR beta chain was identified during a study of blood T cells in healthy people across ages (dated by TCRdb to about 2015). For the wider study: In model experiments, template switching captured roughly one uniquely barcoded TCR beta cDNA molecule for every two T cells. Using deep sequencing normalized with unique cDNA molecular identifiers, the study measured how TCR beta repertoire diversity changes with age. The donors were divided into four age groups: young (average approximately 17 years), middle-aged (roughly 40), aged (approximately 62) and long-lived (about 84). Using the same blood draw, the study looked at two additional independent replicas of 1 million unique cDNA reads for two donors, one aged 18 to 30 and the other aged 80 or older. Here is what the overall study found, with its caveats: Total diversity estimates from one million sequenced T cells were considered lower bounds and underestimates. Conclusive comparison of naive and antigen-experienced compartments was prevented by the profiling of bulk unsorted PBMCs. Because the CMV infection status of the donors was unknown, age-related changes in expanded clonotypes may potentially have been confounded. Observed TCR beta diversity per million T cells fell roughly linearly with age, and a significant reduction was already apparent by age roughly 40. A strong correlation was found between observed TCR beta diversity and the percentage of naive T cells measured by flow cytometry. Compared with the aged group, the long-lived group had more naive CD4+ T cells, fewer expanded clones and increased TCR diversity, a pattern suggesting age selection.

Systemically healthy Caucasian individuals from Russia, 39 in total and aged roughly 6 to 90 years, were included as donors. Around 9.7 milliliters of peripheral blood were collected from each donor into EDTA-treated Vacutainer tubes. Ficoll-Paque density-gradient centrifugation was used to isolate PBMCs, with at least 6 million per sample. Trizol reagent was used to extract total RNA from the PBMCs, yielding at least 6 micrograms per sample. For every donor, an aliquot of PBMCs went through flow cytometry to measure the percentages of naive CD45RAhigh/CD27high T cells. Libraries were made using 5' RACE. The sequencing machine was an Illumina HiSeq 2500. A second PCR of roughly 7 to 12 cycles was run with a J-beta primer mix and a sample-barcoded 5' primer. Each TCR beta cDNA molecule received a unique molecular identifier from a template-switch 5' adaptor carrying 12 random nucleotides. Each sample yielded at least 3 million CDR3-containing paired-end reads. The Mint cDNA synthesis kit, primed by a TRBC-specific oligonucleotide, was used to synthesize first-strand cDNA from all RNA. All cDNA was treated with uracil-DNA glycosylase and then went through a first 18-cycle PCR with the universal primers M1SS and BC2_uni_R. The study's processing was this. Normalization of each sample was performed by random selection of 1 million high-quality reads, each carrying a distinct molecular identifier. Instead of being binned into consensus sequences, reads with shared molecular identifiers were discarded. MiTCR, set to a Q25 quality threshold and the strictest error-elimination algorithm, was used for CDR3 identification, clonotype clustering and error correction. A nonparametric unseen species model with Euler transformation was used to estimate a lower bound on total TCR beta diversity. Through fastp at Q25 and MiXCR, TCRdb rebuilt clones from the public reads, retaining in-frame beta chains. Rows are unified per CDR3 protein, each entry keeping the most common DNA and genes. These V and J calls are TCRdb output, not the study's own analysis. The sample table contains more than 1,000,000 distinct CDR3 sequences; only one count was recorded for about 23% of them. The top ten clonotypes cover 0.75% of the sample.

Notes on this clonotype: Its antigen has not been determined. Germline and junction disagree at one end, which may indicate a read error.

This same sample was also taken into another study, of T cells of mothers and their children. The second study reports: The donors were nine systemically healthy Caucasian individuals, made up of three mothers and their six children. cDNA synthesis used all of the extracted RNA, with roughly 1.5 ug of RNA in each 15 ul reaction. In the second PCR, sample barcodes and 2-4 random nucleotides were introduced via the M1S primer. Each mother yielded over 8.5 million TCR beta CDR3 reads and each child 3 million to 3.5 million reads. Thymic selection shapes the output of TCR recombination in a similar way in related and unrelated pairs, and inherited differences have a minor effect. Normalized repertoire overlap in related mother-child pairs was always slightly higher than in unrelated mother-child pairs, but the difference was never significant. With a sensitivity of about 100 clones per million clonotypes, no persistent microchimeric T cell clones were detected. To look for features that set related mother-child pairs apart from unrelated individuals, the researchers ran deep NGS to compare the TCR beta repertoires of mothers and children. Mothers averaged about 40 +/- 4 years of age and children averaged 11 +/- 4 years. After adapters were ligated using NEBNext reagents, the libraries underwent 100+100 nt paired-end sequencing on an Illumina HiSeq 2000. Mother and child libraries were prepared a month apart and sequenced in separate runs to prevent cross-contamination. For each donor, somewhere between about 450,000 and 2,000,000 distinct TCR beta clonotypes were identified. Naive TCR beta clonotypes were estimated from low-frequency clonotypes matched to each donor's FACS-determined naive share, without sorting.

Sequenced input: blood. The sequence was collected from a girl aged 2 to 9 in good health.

The bases read TGTGCCTGCAGTTACCCTCCGGCGGGGGGGTCAATTCGTGAGCAGTTCTTC. It codes for CACSYPPAGGSIREQFF. The V gene is TRBV6-5 and the J gene is TRBJ2-1; TRBD2 aligns with 9 central bases. The germline V gene sets CDR1 to MNHEY and CDR2 to SVGAGI. Including cysteine and phenylalanine, the CDR3 has 17 amino acids. Only CDR3 DNA remains: 51 bases, in frame from the first base.